Reported below is one T cell receptor beta chain. Its target antigen remains unknown. No base quality values were provided; no much bigger clone lies one nucleotide off. The data stem from a study of siplizumab effects on memory and regulatory T cells (dated by TCRdb to about 2019). About the study as a whole: The study looked at the effect of siplizumab, an anti-CD2 antibody, on alloreactive T-cell subsets in allogeneic mixed lymphocyte reactions made from human PBMCs.

Sorted unstimulated T cells and proliferating T cells recovered from mixed lymphocyte reactions were subjected to TCRbeta CDR3 sequencing. Fresh whole blood from some ten HLA-typed healthy donors was used as the source from which PBMCs were isolated. The investigation overall reported the following: Among mappable alloreactive CD4+ clones, an average Treg-derived fraction of about 70% was observed with siplizumab, compared with approximately 25% in control reactions. Because sequences at frequencies below about 10^-5 were poorly captured, only a minor fraction of alloreactive clones could be mapped back to unstimulated subsets. About 75-95% of proliferating CD4+ or CD8+ clones could not be given a naive or memory phenotype. Siplizumab significantly reduced the cumulative frequency of alloreactive sequences traceable to unstimulated CD4+ memory T cells. Compared with memory T cells, unstimulated naive T cells appeared more diverse, and naive cells seemed to make a substantial contribution to the alloresponse. No functional confirmation was obtained for the suppressive function of proliferating Tregs from siplizumab cultures.

Library preparation was by the immunoSEQ multiplex PCR assay. Roughly 10^5 TCR templates per sample were assayed on the deep sequencing platform. Genomic DNA extracted from sorted T cells was the material used for TCRbeta CDR3 sequencing. From the authors' description of their analysis: The R programming language was used for clonal analysis of TCRbeta CDR3 data. Unstimulated samples were compared with post-reaction CFSE-low samples to define alloreactive CD4+ and CD8+ clones. Alloreactive CD4+ clones were assigned to regulatory or non-regulatory origin by matching sequences to sorted unstimulated Treg and non-Treg repertoires. Imported from immuneACCESS, the table was reduced by TCRdb to in-frame sequences with V and J called. These copies leave out some clones; in studies compared against another copy, an unresolved V gene accounts for under half, and the cause of the remainder is not known. That table gives V, J and clone size, and the DNA gave D and trimming. The sample table holds around 72,000 clones, of which 75% to 95% were seen once. Of the sample, approximately 31% is held by the ten largest clones.

This sequence was found in a human donor in good health. Sequencing used CD8+ T cells sorted from blood.

The CDR3 reads as follows: CATSRASGSSYEQYF. The sequence in DNA is TGTGCCACCAGCAGAGCTAGCGGGAGCTCCTACGAGCAGTACTTC. The rearrangement joined TRBV15 to TRBJ2-7, and TRBD2 matches 10 of the central bases. V is cut back by 1 base and J by 0 bases, with 0 bases in the junction unmatched. The CDR3 contains 15 residues, cysteine and phenylalanine counted. Kept here is only the CDR3 DNA, which spans 45 bases and is read in frame from base 1. CDR1 and CDR2 were assigned from the germline V gene (reference sequence) as LNHNV and YYDKDF. The full variable domain, with segments outside the CDR3 supplied by the reference TRBV15 and TRBJ2-7 proteins, appears as DAMVIQNPRYQVTQFGKPVTLSCSQTLNHNVMYWYQQKSSQAPKLLFHYYDKDFNNEADTPDNFQSRRPNTSFCFLDIRSPGLGDTAMYLCATSRASGSSYEQYFGPGTRLTVT.